This T cell receptor (beta chain) was sequenced in a study of identical twins. Losses at the gene ends were 7 bases for V and 4 bases for J; bases not matched to a gene: 6. From germline, CDR1 is KGHSH and CDR2 LQKENI. The CDR3 sequence is 13 residues long. This clonotype was detected a few times. TCRdb re-called the 5' RACE reads with MiXCR, one entry per CDR3 protein. The repertoire holds over 600,000 distinct CDR3 sequences, with over 20% as singletons. These data also formed part of another study, on T cells expressing NK-cell markers. Per that paper: Seven of the eight sequenced donors were HCMV-seropositive; one was seronegative.

This TCR came from a woman between 18 and 30 years old in good health. The sample taken for sequencing was PBMCs. This rearrangement joins TRBV18 to TRBJ1-1; 7 bases fit TRBD1. CDR3 nucleotides: TGTGCCAGCTTAGGGGGCTTGCGCACTGAAGCTTTCTTT. Translating gives CASLGGLRTEAFF. Supplemented by reference TRBV18 and TRBJ1-1, the full variable domain reads NAGVMQNPRHLVRRRGQEARLRCSPMKGHSHVYWYRQLPEEGLKFMVYLQKENIIDESGMPKERFSAEFPKEGPSILRIQQVVRGDSAAYFCASLGGLRTEAFFGQGTRLTVV.